This TCR beta chain was obtained from a study of CD8 T cells in Susac syndrome. From blood CD8+ and CD4+ T cells, the TCR beta chain was sequenced. Controls were healthy donors chosen to match patients in age and sex. The CD8+ and CD4+ T cells were isolated magnetically using a negative isolation approach, whereas the TEMRA cells were enriched by FACS. Random hexamers primed reverse transcription of about 0.5 to 1 ug RNA. immunoSEQ multiplex PCR amplified TCR beta CDR3 across 54 Vbeta, 13 Jbeta. Via MiXCR, TCRdb re-called the immunoSEQ multiplex PCR reads, giving one row per CDR3 protein. The repertoire holds about 200,000 distinct CDR3 sequences, with 85% to 95% as singletons. The CDR3 sequence is 13 residues long. The germline gives CDR1 MNHNY, CDR2 SVGAGI (reference sequence). Deletions cut 7 bases from V and 0 bases from J, with 9 bases between.

This sequence originates from a human donor in good health. The rearrangement joins TRBV6-6 to TRBJ1-2; D remains ambiguous. The sequenced sample consisted of CD4+ T cells from PBMCs. CDR3 coding DNA: TGTGCCAGCACCGAGAATGCTAACTATGGCTACACCTTC. This translates into CASTENANYGYTF.